The 31 T cell receptor beta chains listed next were all sequenced from one sample in a study of technical replicates of blood from a few donors. Sequencing was performed with immunoSEQ multiplex PCR; in TCRdb, only in-frame clones are kept and a portion is missing. The table includes roughly 72,000 clones, 96% detected once. What was sequenced was T cells isolated from PBMCs. All receptors derive from a human donor in good health.

The chain links TRBV6-5 to TRBJ1-3; the D is unclear. V lost 2 bases and J 0 bases, leaving 8 bases between the germline ends. This CDR3 region has 15 residues. From germline, CDR1 is MNHEY and CDR2 SVGAGI. In DNA, the CDR3 is TGTGCCAGCAGTTACGGGCGATTCTCTGGAAACACCATATATTTT. Protein: CASSYGRFSGNTIYF.

V and J are TRBV19 and TRBJ2-7; 9 bases line up with TRBD1. Germline CDR1 is LNHDA and CDR2 is SQIVND (reference sequence). Unmatched junction bases numbered 5, after V lost 6 bases and J lost 5 bases. The CDR3 sequence is 13 residues long. CDR3 residues: CASRKQGAHEQYF. For the CDR3, the DNA is TGTGCCAGTAGGAAACAGGGGGCCCACGAGCAGTACTTC.

The rearrangement uses TRBV30 and TRBJ1-1; D gene ambiguous. The CDR3 loop spans 13 amino acids. From germline, CDR1 is GTSNPN and CDR2 SVGIG (reference sequence). The V and J ends lost 3 bases and 6 bases respectively, with 14 bases between them. The CDR3 DNA reads TGTGCCTGGAGGATTCGGCCCAGCGCTGAAGCTTTCTTT. Encoded protein: CAWRIRPSAEAFF.

The CDR3 here is CASSYDSYSNQPQHF. Written as DNA, the CDR3 is TGTGCCAGCAGTTATGACAGTTATAGCAATCAGCCCCAGCATTTT. The chain has TRBV28 and TRBJ1-5, with D perhaps TRBD1 (5 bases). Germline values: CDR1 MDHEN, CDR2 SYDVKM. The CDR3 has 15 amino acids. V lost 4 bases, J lost 0 bases, and 10 bases lay in between.

Only one count was recorded for this clone. This chain connects TRBV4-3 to TRBJ2-7, with unresolved D. Germline lookup yields CDR1 LGHNA and CDR2 YSLEER. Trimming left V 1 base short and J 2 bases short, with 12 bases between. CDR3 length: 15 amino acids. The CDR3 here is CASSQVYAPPYEQYF. CDR3 DNA: TGCGCCAGCAGCCAAGTTTATGCGCCCCCCTACGAGCAGTACTTC.

The rearrangement uses TRBV5-1 and TRBJ2-2, with D possibly matching TRBD2 (7 bases). The V gene lost 1 base and the J gene lost 2 bases, with 12 bases spanning the gap. From germline, CDR1 is SGHRS and CDR2 YFSETQ. The CDR3 runs 16 residues. DNA for the CDR3: TGCGCCAGCAGCTTGTTCCGGGGGGCAAACACCGGGGAGCTGTTTTTT. Its translation: CASSLFRGANTGELFF.

The V and J genes are TRBV19 and TRBJ2-2; D is uncertain. The CDR3 sequence is 14 residues long. The germline V gene has CDR1 LNHDA and CDR2 SQIVND (reference sequence). V was clipped by 7 bases and J by 2 bases, with 11 bases between them. The CDR3 loop is CASTFRSNTGELFF. As DNA, the CDR3 is TGTGCCAGTACCTTTAGGAGTAACACCGGGGAGCTGTTTTTT.

The rearrangement uses TRBV10-3 and TRBJ2-7; D may be TRBD1 (6 bases). The germline CDR1 and CDR2 sequences are ENHRY and SYGVKD. The CDR3 totals 14 residues. Trimming cost V 7 bases and J 0 bases, with 13 bases left between them. In DNA form, the CDR3 reads TGTGCCATCACTGGGGACACTGGCTCCTACGAGCAGTACTTC. Translating gives CAITGDTGSYEQYF.

The chain uses TRBV29-1 and TRBJ2-1; no clear D gene. The CDR3 loop spans 10 amino acids. Germline loops: CDR1 SQVTM, CDR2 ANQGSEA. The V and J ends lost 7 bases and 8 bases respectively, with 9 bases between them. CDR3 bases: TGCAGCGCGGGTATCGATGAGCAGTTCTTC. Its protein is CSAGIDEQFF.

The chain carries TRBV5-1 and TRBJ2-7; TRBD1 is a possible D gene (6 bases). In germline, CDR1 is SGHRS, CDR2 YFSETQ. With 1 base removed from V and 2 bases from J, the gap between germline ends came to 10 bases. This CDR3 region has 14 residues. CDR3 amino acids: CASSLFWDTYEQYF. The CDR3 DNA sequence: TGCGCCAGCAGCTTGTTTTGGGACACCTACGAGCAGTACTTC.

This rearrangement joins TRBV9 to TRBJ2-1; a weak D match, TRBD2 (5 bases). Between the trimmed V and J ends, which lost 7 bases and 0 bases, there was a span of 14 bases. The length of the CDR3 is 15 residues. The germline gives CDR1 SGDLS, CDR2 YYNGEE. CDR3 loop: CASQVDGGSYNEQFF. The CDR3 bases are TGTGCCAGCCAAGTCGACGGAGGCTCCTACAATGAGCAGTTCTTC.

The chain recombines TRBV18 with TRBJ2-7; D is possibly TRBD2 (5 bases). Per germline, CDR1 KGHSH and CDR2 LQKENI. V was trimmed by 3 bases and J by 10 bases, leaving 16 bases between them. The CDR3 contains 13 residues. The CDR3 is CASSPLVESGQYF. In DNA, the CDR3 is TGTGCCAGCTCACCTCTAGTTGAGAGCGGACAGTACTTC.

The chain recombines TRBV29-1 with TRBJ2-4; perhaps TRBD2 as D (5 bases). Between the trimmed V and J ends, which lost 4 bases and 0 bases, there was a span of 10 bases. CDR3 length equals 14 residues. Germline CDR1 is SQVTM and CDR2 is ANQGSEA. The CDR3 DNA follows: TGCAGCGTTGGGGAAGGACTAGCCAAAAACATTCAGTACTTC. It specifies CSVGEGLAKNIQYF.

The V call is TRBV18, the J call TRBJ2-4; D is perhaps TRBD1 (6 bases). The ends were cut back, 3 bases at V and 1 base at J, with 10 bases in the middle. This CDR3 has 15 residues. Germline assignment: CDR1 KGHSH and CDR2 LQKENI. CDR3 DNA: TGTGCCAGCTCACCTCGGCAGGGGGCCAAAAACATTCAGTACTTC. As protein: CASSPRQGAKNIQYF.

The CDR3 DNA follows: TGTGCCAGCAGCTCCACAGCGGGCTCCTACGAGCAGTACTTC. Amino acid sequence: CASSSTAGSYEQYF. The chain uses TRBV7-8 and TRBJ2-7, with D maybe TRBD2 (6 bases). Germline V gene data show CDR1 as SGHVS and CDR2 as FQNEAQ. The CDR3 has 14 amino acids. V was trimmed by 4 bases and J by 0 bases, leaving 10 bases between them.

This chain connects TRBV7-6 to TRBJ2-7; 7 bases agree with TRBD1. Germline V gene lookup returns CDR1 SGHVS and CDR2 FNYEAQ. This CDR3 is built from 13 residues. V was pared by 5 bases and J by 5 bases, with 6 bases of the junction left unmatched. In DNA form, the CDR3 reads TGTGCCAGCAGCCCCCGGACAGGTAACGAGCAGTACTTC. This encodes CASSPRTGNEQYF.

The chain's CDR3 is CASGENRDKPISNYGYTF. CDR3 bases: TGTGCCAGCGGCGAAAACAGGGACAAGCCAATTTCTAACTATGGCTACACCTTC. The chain couples TRBV27 to TRBJ1-2, with D perhaps matching TRBD1 (6 bases). The CDR3 spans 18 residues. Germline V lookup: CDR1 MNHEY, CDR2 SMNVEV (reference sequence). The V and J ends lost 8 bases and 0 bases respectively, with 25 bases between them.

The V and J genes are TRBV30 and TRBJ1-2; D perhaps matches TRBD1 (5 bases). Trimming took off 5 bases at V and 3 bases at J, with 10 bases between the two ends. The CDR3 is made up of 12 amino acids. Germline V gene sequence: CDR1 GTSNPN, CDR2 SVGIG (reference sequence). The CDR3 bases are TGTGCCTGGGAGGACACCTACTATGGCTACACCTTC. Amino acid sequence: CAWEDTYYGYTF.

Here the CDR3 DNA reads TGTGCCAGCAGCAGGGACAGGGATAACGAGCAGTACTTC. It yields the protein CASSRDRDNEQYF. The J gene is TRBJ2-7, the V gene TRBV7-3; 9 bases agree with TRBD1. Germline-derived CDR1 and CDR2 are SGHTA and FQGTGA. Trimming cost V 5 bases and J 5 bases; bases outside gene matches: 4. This CDR3 has 13 amino acids. The complete variable domain, with remaining parts taken from reference TRBV7-3 and TRBJ2-7, reads GAGVSQTPSNKVTEKGKYVELRCDPISGHTALYWYRQSLGQGPEFLIYFQGTGAADDSGLPNDRFFAVRPEGSVSTLKIQRTERGDSAVYLCASSRDRDNEQYFGPGTRLTVT.

This chain uses TRBV4-3 with TRBJ2-7, with 7 bases lining up with TRBD2. CDR1 and CDR2 (germline): LGHNA, YSLEER. V dropped 0 bases and J dropped 3; count of bases not matched to a gene: 11. The CDR3 has 17 amino acids. The CDR3: CASSQELGGRAYYEQYF. As DNA, the CDR3 is TGCGCCAGCAGCCAAGAATTGGGAGGGCGGGCATACTACGAGCAGTACTTC.

J is TRBJ1-1 and V is TRBV6-5; 11 positions agree with TRBD1. CDR1 is MNHEY, CDR2 SVGAGI, per germline. J lost 7 bases, V lost 8 bases, and 6 bases had no gene match. The CDR3 length is 13 residues. The chain's CDR3 is CASGDRGRNEAFF. The CDR3 region has the DNA TGTGCCAGCGGGGACAGGGGGAGGAATGAAGCTTTCTTT.

In DNA, the CDR3 is TGTGCCAGCAGCATTGGGTCGGGAAATTCCTACGAGCAGTACTTC. This translates into CASSIGSGNSYEQYF. The chain couples TRBV9 to TRBJ2-7; tentative D call: TRBD2 (5 bases). The V end lost 4 bases, the J end lost 1 base, and 15 bases lay between the germline ends. The germline V gene encodes CDR1 SGDLS and CDR2 YYNGEE. The CDR3 is 15 amino acids. The full variable domain, in which reference TRBV9 and TRBJ2-7 provide the parts outside the CDR3, is DSGVTQTPKHLITATGQRVTLRCSPRSGDLSVYWYQQSLDQGLQFLIQYYNGEERAKGNILERFSAQQFPDLHSELNLSSLELGDSALYFCASSIGSGNSYEQYFGPGTRLTVT.

This chain connects TRBV6-5 to TRBJ2-1; the match to TRBD1 covers 8 bases. This CDR3 is built from 12 residues. The V segment lost 7 bases and the J segment 7 bases; nucleotides outside the gene matches: 3. CDR1 and CDR2 (germline): MNHEY, SVGAGI. In DNA form, the CDR3 reads TGTGCCAGCAAGGACAGGGCAAATGAGCAGTTCTTC. Protein: CASKDRANEQFF.

The gene calls are TRBV4-1 and TRBJ2-5, with 7 bases identical to TRBD1. Unmatched junction bases numbered 12, after V lost 4 bases and J lost 4 bases. This CDR3 has 16 residues. The germline V gene has CDR1 MGHRA and CDR2 YSYEKL. This CDR3 is CASSPRLGQARETQYF. CDR3 coding DNA: TGCGCCAGCAGCCCGAGATTAGGACAGGCGCGAGAGACCCAGTACTTC.

The chain combines TRBV30 with TRBJ2-2, with TRBD1 matching 8 bases. The V gene end was trimmed by 4 bases and the J gene end by 8 bases; junction bases not matched to a gene: 9. The V gene's germline CDR1 is GTSNPN and CDR2 SVGIG (reference sequence). The length of the CDR3 is 14 residues. CDR3 coding DNA: TGTGCCTGGACTTTGGACAGGGTTGCTGGGGAGCTGTTTTTT. Amino acid sequence: CAWTLDRVAGELFF.

The chain uses TRBV28 and TRBJ2-7; 9 bases fit TRBD1. Germline V gene lookup returns CDR1 MDHEN and CDR2 SYDVKM. Trimming took 5 bases from V and 6 from J; bases not matched to a gene: 8. The CDR3 length is 14 residues. CDR3 in amino acids: CASSLGQGISEQYF. CDR3 coding DNA: TGTGCCAGCAGTCTAGGACAGGGGATATCCGAGCAGTACTTC.

The rearrangement joins TRBV10-3 to TRBJ1-1; D might be TRBD1 (6 bases). The CDR3 consists of 14 residues. In germline, CDR1 is ENHRY, CDR2 SYGVKD. Between the trimmed V and J ends, which lost 4 bases and 5 bases, there was a span of 14 bases. The CDR3 nucleotides are TGTGCCATCAGTGTACAGGGAATTGGGACTGAAGCTTTCTTT. As protein: CAISVQGIGTEAFF.

This clone was seen once. The genes are TRBV10-3 and TRBJ1-1, with 12 bases identical to TRBD1. Germline V gene sequence: CDR1 ENHRY, CDR2 SYGVKD. V lost 6 bases and J lost 3; bases outside the gene matches: 2. The CDR3 loop spans 14 amino acids. In DNA, the CDR3 is TGTGCCATCAGGGGACAGGGGGCAGACACTGAAGCTTTCTTT. Translation gives CAIRGQGADTEAFF.

The chain employs TRBV30 and TRBJ1-5; D uncertain. The CDR3 contains 13 residues. Germline V lookup: CDR1 GTSNPN, CDR2 SVGIG (reference sequence). V shed 2 bases and J shed 4 bases, with 9 bases lying between them. The CDR3 DNA reads as TGTGCCTGGAGTAACGGGAGAAATCAGCCCCAGCATTTT. It codes for CAWSNGRNQPQHF.

The chain couples TRBV6-1 to TRBJ2-7; D may be TRBD1 (5 bases). The CDR3 loop spans 13 amino acids. In germline, CDR1 is MNHNS, CDR2 SASEGT. The V gene lost 8 bases and the J gene lost 3 bases, with 14 bases spanning the gap. The DNA of the CDR3 is TGTGCCAGCGGGTACGACAGAATCTACGAGCAGTACTTC. This sequence encodes CASGYDRIYEQYF.

This sequence joins TRBV29-1 and TRBJ2-2; maybe TRBD1 (6 bases). CDR3 size: 12 residues. Trimming took 6 bases from V and 8 from J, leaving 13 bases between them. Germline loops: CDR1 SQVTM, CDR2 ANQGSEA. This CDR3 reads CSVYRVSGELFF. The CDR3 coding sequence is TGCAGCGTGTACAGGGTGTCAGGGGAGCTGTTTTTT.